This record covers a single T cell receptor beta chain. The antigen is unknown. The sample belongs to a study of cytomegalovirus exposure and HLA in healthy donors. Vbeta (60) and Jbeta (13) primers were used in the PCR. Assay used: immunoSEQ multiplex PCR; TCRdb lists only in-frame clones, some missing. Of 150,000 or so clones listed, about 80% are singletons. CDR1 and CDR2 (germline): SGHTA, FQGNSA. J lost 2 bases, V lost 5 bases, and 1 base had no gene match. This CDR3 is built from 15 residues. Notes on the study in general: Reports indicated that the classifier achieved high specificity and sensitivity in diagnosing cytomegalovirus status. Associated with cytomegalovirus, according to the listing, were 150 to 200 TCR beta chains. Among immune exposure information, only CMV serostatus was available.

This chain links TRBV7-2 with TRBJ2-1, with 12 nucleotides matching TRBD2. Input material: PBMCs. The TCR originated in a young man in good health and CMV-seropositive. CDR3 protein: CASSRLAGAYNEQFF. The CDR3 coding sequence is TGTGCCAGCAGCCGACTAGCGGGGGCCTACAATGAGCAGTTCTTC. Full variable domain (remainder filled in from reference TRBV7-2 and TRBJ2-1): GAGVSQSPSNKVTEKGKDVELRCDPISGHTALYWYRQSLGQGLEFLIYFQGNSAPDKSGLPSDRFSAERTGGSVSTLTIQRTQQEDSAVYLCASSRLAGAYNEQFFGPGTRLTVL.